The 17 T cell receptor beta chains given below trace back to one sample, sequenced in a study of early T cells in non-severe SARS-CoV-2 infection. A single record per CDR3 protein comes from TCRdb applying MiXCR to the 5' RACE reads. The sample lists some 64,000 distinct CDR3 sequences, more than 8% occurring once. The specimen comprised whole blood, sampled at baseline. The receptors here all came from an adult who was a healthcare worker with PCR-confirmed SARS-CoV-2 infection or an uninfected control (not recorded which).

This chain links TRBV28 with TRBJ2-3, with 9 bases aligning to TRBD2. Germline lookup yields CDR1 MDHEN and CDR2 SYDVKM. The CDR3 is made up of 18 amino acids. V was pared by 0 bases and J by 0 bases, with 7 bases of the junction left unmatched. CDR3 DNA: TGTGCCAGCAGTTTATGGTCTAGACTAGCGGCTAGCACAGATACGCAGTATTTT. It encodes CASSLWSRLAASTDTQYF.

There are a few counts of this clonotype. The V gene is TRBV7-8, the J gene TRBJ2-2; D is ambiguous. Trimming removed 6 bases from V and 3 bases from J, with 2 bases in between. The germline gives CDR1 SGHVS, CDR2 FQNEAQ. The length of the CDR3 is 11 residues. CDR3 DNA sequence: TGTGCCAGCAGTTACACCGGGGAGCTGTTTTTT. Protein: CASSYTGELFF.

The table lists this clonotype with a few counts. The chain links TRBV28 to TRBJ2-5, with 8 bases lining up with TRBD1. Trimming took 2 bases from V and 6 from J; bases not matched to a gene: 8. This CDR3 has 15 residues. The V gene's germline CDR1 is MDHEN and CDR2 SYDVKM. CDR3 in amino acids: CASSLDQGARKTQYF. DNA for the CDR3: TGTGCCAGCAGTTTAGACCAGGGGGCTCGAAAGACCCAGTACTTC.

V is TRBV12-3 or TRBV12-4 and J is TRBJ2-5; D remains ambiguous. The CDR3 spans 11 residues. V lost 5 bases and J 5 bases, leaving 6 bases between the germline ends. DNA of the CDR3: TGTGCCAGCAGTATCTGGGAGACCCAGTACTTC. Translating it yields CASSIWETQYF.

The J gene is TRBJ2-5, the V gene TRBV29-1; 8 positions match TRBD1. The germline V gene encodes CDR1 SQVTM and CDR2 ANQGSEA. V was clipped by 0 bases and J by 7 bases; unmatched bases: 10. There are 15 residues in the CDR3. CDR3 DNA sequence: TGCAGCGTTGAAGAGGTGGGACAGGCCCCGGGGACCCAGTACTTC. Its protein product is CSVEEVGQAPGTQYF.

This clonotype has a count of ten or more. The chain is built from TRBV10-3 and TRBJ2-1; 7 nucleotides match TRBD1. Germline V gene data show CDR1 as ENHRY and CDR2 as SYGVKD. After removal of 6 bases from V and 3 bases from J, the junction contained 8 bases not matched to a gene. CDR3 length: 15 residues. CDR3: CAIRGTGENYNEQFF. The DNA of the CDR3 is TGTGCCATCAGGGGCACAGGGGAGAACTACAATGAGCAGTTCTTC.

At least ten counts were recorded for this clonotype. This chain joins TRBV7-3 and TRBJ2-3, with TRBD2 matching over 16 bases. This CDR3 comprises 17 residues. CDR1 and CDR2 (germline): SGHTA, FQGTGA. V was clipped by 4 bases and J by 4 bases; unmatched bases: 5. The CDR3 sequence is CASSSLGTSGRADTQYF. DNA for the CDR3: TGTGCCAGCAGCTCCCTTGGGACTAGCGGGAGGGCAGATACGCAGTATTTT.

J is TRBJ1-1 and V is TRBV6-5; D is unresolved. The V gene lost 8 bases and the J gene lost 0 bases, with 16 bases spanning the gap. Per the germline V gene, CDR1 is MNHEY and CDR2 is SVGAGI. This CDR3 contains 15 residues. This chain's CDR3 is CASSPDRLMNTEAFF. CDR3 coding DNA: TGTGCCAGCTCTCCCGACCGCCTCATGAACACTGAAGCTTTCTTT.

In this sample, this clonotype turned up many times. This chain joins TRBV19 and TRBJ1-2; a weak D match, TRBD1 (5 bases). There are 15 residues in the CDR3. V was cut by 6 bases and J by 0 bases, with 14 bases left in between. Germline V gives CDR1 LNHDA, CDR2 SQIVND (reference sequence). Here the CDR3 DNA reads TGTGCCAGTAGACAGGCGGTATCAACTAACTATGGCTACACCTTC. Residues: CASRQAVSTNYGYTF. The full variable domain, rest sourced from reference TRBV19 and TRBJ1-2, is DGGITQSPKYLFRKEGQNVTLSCEQNLNHDAMYWYRQDPGQGLRLIYYSQIVNDFQKGDIAEGYSVSREKKESFPLTVTSAQKNPTAFYLCASRQAVSTNYGYTFGSGTRLTVV.

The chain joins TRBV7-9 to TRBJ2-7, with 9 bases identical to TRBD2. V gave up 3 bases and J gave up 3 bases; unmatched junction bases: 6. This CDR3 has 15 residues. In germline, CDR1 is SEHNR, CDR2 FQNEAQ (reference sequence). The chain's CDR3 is CASSLALAGYYEQYF. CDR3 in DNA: TGTGCCAGCAGCTTGGCGCTAGCGGGGTACTACGAGCAGTACTTC.

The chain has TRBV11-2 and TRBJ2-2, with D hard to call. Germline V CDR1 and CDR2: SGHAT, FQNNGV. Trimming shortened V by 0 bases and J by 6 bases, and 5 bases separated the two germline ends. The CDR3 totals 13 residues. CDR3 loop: CASSLEGAGELFF. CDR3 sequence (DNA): TGTGCCAGCAGCTTAGAAGGTGCCGGGGAGCTGTTTTTT.

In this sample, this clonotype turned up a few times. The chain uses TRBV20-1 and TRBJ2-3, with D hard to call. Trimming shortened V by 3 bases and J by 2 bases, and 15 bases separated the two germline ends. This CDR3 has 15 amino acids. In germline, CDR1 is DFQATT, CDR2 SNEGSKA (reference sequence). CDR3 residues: CSASIVNTFTDTQYF. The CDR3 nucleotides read TGCAGTGCTAGTATTGTGAATACCTTCACAGATACGCAGTATTTT.

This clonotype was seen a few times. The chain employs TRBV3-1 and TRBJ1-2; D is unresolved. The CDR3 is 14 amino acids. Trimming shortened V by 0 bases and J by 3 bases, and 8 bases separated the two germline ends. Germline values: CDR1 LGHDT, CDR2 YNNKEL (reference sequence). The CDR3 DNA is TGTGCCAGCAGCCAAGACACGGAGTACTATGGCTACACCTTC. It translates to CASSQDTEYYGYTF.

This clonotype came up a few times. The CDR3 DNA sequence: TGTGCCAGCAGCAGAATGTGGACTAGCGGAAAGCAGTTCTTC. Its protein product is CASSRMWTSGKQFF. The gene calls are TRBV5-4 and TRBJ2-1, with TRBD2 matching 10 bases. CDR3 length equals 14 residues. Losses at the gene ends were 4 bases for V and 11 bases for J; bases not matched to a gene: 9. The germline gives CDR1 SGHNT, CDR2 YYREEE (reference sequence). Looking up the rest from reference TRBV5-4 and TRBJ2-1 gives the full variable domain: ETGVTQSPTHLIKTRGQQVTLRCSSQSGHNTVSWYQQALGQGPQFIFQYYREEENGRGNFPPRFSGLQFPNYSSELNVNALELDDSALYLCASSRMWTSGKQFFGPGTRLTVL.

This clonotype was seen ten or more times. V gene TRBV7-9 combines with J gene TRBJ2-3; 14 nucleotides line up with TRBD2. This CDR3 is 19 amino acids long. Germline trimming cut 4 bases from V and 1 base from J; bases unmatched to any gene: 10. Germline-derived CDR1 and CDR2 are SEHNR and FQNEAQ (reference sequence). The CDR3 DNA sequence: TGTGCCAGCAGCTGGCCCGGGACTAGCGGGAGTTTTGGCACAGATACGCAGTATTTT. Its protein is CASSWPGTSGSFGTDTQYF.

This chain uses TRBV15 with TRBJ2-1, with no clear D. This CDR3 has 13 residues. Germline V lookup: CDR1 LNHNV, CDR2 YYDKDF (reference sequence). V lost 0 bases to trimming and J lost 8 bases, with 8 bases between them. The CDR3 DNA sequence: TGTGCCACCAGCAGAGAGGGCAGGTATGAGCAGTTCTTC. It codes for CATSREGRYEQFF.

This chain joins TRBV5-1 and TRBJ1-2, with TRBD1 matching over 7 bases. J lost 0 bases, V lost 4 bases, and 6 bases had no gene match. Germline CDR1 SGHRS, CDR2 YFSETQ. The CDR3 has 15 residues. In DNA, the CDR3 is TGCGCCAGCAGCCCCCGGGACAGAACTAACTATGGCTACACCTTC. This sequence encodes CASSPRDRTNYGYTF.